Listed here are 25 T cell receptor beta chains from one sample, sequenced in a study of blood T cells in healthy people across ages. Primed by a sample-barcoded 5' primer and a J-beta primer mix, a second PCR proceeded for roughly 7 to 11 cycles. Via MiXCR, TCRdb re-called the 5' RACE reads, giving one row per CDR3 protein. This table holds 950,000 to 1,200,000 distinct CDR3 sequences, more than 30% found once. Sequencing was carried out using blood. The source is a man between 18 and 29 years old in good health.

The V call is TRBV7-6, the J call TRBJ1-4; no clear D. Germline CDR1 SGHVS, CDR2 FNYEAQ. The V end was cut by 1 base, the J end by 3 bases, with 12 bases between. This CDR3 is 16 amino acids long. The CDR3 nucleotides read TGTGCCAGCAGCTTAGGATCCCCCGGCTCTAATGAAAAACTGTTTTTT. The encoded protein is CASSLGSPGSNEKLFF.

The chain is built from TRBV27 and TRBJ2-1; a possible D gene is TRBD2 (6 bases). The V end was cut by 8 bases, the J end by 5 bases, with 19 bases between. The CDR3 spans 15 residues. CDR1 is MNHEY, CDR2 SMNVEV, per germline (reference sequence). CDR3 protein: CASQSTGLSHNEQFF. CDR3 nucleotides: TGTGCCAGCCAAAGTACGGGACTCTCACACAATGAGCAGTTCTTC.

The CDR3 protein is CSASSGDQPQHF. DNA for the CDR3: TGCAGTGCTAGCTCCGGGGATCAGCCCCAGCATTTT. The chain carries TRBV20-1 and TRBJ1-5, with D hard to call. V dropped 3 bases and J dropped 5 bases, with 8 bases sitting between them. Per the germline V gene, CDR1 is DFQATT and CDR2 is SNEGSKA (reference sequence). The CDR3 is 12 residues long.

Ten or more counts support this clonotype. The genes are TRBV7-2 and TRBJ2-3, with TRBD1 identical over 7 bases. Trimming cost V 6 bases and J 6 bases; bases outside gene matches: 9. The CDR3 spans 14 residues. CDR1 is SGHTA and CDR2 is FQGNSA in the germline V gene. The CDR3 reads CASSLQGSLDTQYF. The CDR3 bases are TGTGCCAGCAGTCTACAGGGGTCCCTGGATACGCAGTATTTT.

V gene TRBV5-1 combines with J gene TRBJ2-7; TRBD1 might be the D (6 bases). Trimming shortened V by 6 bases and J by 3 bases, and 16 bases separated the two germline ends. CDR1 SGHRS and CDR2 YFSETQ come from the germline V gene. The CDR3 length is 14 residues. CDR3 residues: CASTRDTFFYEQYF. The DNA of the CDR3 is TGCGCCAGCACCCGGGACACTTTCTTCTACGAGCAGTACTTC.

The CDR3 loop is CASSPYRDPSDNSPLHF. The CDR3 bases are TGTGCCAGCAGTCCCTACAGGGACCCTTCAGATAATTCACCCCTCCACTTT. J is TRBJ1-6 and V is TRBV27, with a weak D call TRBD1 (6 bases). Trimming stripped 5 bases from V and 5 bases from J, with 19 bases between. The CDR3 has 17 amino acids. The germline V gene encodes CDR1 MNHEY and CDR2 SMNVEV (reference sequence).

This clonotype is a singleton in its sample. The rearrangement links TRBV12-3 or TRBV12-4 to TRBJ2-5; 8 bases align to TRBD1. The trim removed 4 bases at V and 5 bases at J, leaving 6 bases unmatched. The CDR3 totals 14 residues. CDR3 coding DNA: TGTGCCAGCAGTTCTTGGACAGGGCTGGAGACCCAGTACTTC. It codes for CASSSWTGLETQYF.

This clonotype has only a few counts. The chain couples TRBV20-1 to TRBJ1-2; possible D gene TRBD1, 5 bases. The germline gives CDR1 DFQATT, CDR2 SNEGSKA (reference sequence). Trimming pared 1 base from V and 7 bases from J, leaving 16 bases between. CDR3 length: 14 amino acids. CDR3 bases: TGCAGTGCTAGAGGGGTCAGGGAAGTGTCTGGCTACACCTTC. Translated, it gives CSARGVREVSGYTF.

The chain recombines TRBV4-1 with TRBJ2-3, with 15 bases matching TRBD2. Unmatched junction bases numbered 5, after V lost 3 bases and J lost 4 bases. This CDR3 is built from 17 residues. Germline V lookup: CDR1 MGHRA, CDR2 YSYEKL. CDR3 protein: CASSQTGLAGGADTQYF. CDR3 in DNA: TGCGCCAGCAGCCAGACGGGACTAGCGGGGGGAGCAGATACGCAGTATTTT.

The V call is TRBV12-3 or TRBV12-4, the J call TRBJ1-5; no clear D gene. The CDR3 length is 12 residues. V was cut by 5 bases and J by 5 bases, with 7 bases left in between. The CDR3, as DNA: TGTGCCAGCAGTAAGAGGTATCAGCCCCAGCATTTT. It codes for CASSKRYQPQHF.

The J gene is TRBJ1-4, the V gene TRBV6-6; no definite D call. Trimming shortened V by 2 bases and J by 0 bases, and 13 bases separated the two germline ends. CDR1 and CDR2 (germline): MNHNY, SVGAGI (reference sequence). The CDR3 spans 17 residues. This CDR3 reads CASSYEGYWATNEKLFF. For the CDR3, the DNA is TGTGCCAGCAGTTACGAGGGCTATTGGGCAACTAATGAAAAACTGTTTTTT.

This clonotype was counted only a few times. CDR3: CASRKHQDTQYF. DNA for the CDR3: TGTGCCAGCAGGAAGCATCAAGATACGCAGTATTTT. The rearrangement uses TRBV6-1 and TRBJ2-3; D ambiguous. Trimming left V 6 bases short and J 5 bases short, with 9 bases between. CDR1 and CDR2 from the germline V gene are MNHNS and SASEGT. The CDR3 covers 12 residues.

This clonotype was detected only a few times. The CDR3 sequence is CASSVTRHQPQHF. CDR3 in DNA: TGTGCCAGCAGTGTGACTCGACACCAGCCCCAGCATTTT. The J gene is TRBJ1-5, the V gene TRBV28; D gene unclear. The CDR3 is made up of 13 amino acids. The germline V gene encodes CDR1 MDHEN and CDR2 SYDVKM. Between the trimmed V and J ends, which lost 5 bases and 7 bases, there was a span of 12 bases.

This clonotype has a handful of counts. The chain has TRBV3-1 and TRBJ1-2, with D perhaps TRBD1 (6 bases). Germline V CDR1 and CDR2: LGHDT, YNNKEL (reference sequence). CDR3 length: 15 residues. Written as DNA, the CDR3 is TGTGCTAGCCGAGATACAGGGCCCTCTAACTATGGCTACACCTTC. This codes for CASRDTGPSNYGYTF.

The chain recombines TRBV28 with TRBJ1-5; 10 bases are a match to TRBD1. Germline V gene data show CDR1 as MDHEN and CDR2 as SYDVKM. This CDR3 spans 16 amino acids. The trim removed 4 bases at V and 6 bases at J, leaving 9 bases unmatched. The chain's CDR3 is CASSSTRQGAGQPQHF. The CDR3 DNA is TGTGCCAGCAGTTCCACAAGACAGGGGGCAGGTCAGCCCCAGCATTTT. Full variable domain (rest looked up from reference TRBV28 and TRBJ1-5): DVKVTQSSRYLVKRTGEKVFLECVQDMDHENMFWYRQDPGLGLRLIYFSYDVKMKEKGDIPEGYSVSREKKERFSLILESASTNQTSMYLCASSSTRQGAGQPQHFGDGTRLSIL.

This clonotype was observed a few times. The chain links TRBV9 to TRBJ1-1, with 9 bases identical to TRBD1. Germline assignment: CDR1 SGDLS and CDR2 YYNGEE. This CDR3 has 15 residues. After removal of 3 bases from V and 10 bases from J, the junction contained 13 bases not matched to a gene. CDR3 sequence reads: CASSDSGTGLVGAFF. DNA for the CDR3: TGTGCCAGCAGCGACTCCGGGACAGGGCTGGTAGGAGCTTTCTTT.

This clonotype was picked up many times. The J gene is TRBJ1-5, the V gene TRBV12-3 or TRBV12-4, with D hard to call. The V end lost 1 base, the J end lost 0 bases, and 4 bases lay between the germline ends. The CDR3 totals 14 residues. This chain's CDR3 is CASSLVHSNQPQHF. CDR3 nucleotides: TGTGCCAGCAGTTTAGTCCATAGCAATCAGCCCCAGCATTTT.

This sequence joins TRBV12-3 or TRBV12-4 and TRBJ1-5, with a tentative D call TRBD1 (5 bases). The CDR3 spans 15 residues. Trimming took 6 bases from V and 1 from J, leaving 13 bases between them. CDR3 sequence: CASSGDGRSNQPQHF. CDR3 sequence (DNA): TGTGCCAGCAGCGGGGACGGGAGGAGCAATCAGCCCCAGCATTTT.

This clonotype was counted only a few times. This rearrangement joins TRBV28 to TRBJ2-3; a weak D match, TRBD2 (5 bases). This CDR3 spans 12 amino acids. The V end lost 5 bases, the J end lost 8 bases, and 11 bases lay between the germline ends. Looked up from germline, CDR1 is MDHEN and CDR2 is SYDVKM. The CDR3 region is CASSTTRGTQYF. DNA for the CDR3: TGTGCCAGCAGTACTACCCGGGGTACGCAGTATTTT.

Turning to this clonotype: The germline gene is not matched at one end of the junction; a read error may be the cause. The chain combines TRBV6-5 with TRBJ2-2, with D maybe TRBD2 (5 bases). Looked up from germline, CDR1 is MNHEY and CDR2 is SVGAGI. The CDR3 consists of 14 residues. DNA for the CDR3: TGTGCCAGCAGTGACGGATCGAACACCGGGAAGCTGTTTTTT. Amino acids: CASSDGSNTGKLFF.

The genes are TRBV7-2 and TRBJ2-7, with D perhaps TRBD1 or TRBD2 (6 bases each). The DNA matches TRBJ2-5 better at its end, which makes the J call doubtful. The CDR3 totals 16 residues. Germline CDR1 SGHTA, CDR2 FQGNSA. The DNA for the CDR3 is TGTGCCAGCAGCCCGCTCGCGGGACAATCCCCAGAGACCCAGTACTTC. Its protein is CASSPLAGQSPETQYF.

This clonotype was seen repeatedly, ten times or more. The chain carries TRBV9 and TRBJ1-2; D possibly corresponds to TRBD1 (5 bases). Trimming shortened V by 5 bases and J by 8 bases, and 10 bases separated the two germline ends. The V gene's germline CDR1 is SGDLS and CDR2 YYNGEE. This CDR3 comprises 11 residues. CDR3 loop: CASRQGNGYTF. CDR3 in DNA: TGTGCCAGCAGGCAGGGTAACGGCTACACCTTC. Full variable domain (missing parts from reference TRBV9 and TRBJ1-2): DSGVTQTPKHLITATGQRVTLRCSPRSGDLSVYWYQQSLDQGLQFLIQYYNGEERAKGNILERFSAQQFPDLHSELNLSSLELGDSALYFCASRQGNGYTFGSGTRLTVV.

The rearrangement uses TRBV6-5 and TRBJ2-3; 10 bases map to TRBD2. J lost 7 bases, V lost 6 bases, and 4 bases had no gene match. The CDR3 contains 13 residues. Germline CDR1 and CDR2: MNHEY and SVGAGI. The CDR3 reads CASSLAGANTQYF. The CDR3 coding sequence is TGTGCCAGCAGCCTAGCGGGGGCAAATACGCAGTATTTT.

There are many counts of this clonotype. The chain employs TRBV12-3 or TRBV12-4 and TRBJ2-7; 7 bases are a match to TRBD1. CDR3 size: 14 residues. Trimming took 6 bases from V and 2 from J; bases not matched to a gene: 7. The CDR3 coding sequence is TGTGCCAGCAGCTCTCGACAGGGAACCTACGAGCAGTACTTC. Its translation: CASSSRQGTYEQYF.

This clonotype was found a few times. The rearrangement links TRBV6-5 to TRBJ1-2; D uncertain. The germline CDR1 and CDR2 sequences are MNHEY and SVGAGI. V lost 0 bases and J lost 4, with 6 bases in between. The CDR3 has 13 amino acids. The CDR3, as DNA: TGTGCCAGCAGTTACTCGAACCTCTATGGCTACACCTTC. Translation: CASSYSNLYGYTF.